This T cell receptor (beta chain) emerged from a study of T cells in Graves' hyperthyroidism and ophthalmopathy. Study background: Peripheral blood was taken when the disease was first diagnosed, before any treatment began.

About this clonotype: Its antigen remains unknown. At one end the junction does not follow the germline gene, possibly because of a read error.

The study excluded patients with uncontrolled infection, other autoimmune disease, pregnancy or lactation. Looked up from germline, CDR1 is SEHNR and CDR2 is FQNEAQ (reference sequence). This CDR3 is 16 amino acids long. RNA transcripts gave rise to amplified TCR beta CDR3 regions. Using the HTBI primer set, a first-round RT-PCR was run on the TCR CDR3. TCRdb itself ran the multiplex PCR reads through MiXCR, one entry per CDR3 protein. The data hold over 45,000 distinct CDR3 sequences, with 48% observed a single time. Study-wide results and caveats: Expanded thyroid clonotypes (above 0.001) were mostly also found in blood.

The sample comprised blood. The chain combines TRBV7-9 with TRBJ1-4; D remains ambiguous. The sequence was collected from a woman aged 50 to 65 with Graves' ophthalmopathy. The CDR3, as DNA: TGTGCCAGCAGCTCAGGCTCAAACGACTTTAATGAAAAACTGTCTTTT. As protein: CASSSGSNDFNEKLSF. Filled out from reference TRBV7-9 and TRBJ1-4, the complete variable domain reads DTGVSQNPRHKITKRGQNVTFRCDPISEHNRLYWYRQTLGQGPEFLTYFQNEAQLEKSRLLSDRFSAERPKGSFSTLEIQRTEQGDSAMYLCASSSGSNDFNEKLSFGSGTQLSVL.